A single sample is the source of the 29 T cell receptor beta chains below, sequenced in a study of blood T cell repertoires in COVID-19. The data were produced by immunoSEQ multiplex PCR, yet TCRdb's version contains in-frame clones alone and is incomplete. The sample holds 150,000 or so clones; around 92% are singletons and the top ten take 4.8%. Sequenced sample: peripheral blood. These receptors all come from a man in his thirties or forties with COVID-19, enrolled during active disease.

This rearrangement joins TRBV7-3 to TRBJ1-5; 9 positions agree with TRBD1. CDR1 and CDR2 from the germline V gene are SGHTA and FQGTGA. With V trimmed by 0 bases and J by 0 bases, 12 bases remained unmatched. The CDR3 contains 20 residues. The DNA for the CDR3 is TGTGCCAGCAGCTTAACCGGACGGGACAGGGCCCCCTATAGCAATCAGCCCCAGCATTTT. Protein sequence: CASSLTGRDRAPYSNQPQHF.

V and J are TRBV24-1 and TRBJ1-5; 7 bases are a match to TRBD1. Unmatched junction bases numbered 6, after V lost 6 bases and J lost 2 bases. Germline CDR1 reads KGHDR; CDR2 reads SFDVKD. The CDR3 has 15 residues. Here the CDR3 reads CATSRGGEGNQPQHF. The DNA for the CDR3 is TGTGCCACCAGTCGAGGGGGCGAGGGCAATCAGCCCCAGCATTTT.

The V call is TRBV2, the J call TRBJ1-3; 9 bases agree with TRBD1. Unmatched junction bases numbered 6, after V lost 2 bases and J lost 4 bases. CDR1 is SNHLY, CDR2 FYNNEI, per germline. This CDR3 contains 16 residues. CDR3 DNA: TGTGCCAGCAGTGAAACCGGGACAGGGACAGGAAACACCATATATTTT. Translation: CASSETGTGTGNTIYF.

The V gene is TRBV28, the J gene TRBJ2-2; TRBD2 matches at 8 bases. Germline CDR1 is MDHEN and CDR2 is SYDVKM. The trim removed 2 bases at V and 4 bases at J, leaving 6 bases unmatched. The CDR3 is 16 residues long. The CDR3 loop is CASSLLSGSVTGELFF. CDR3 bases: TGTGCCAGCAGTTTACTCAGCGGGAGTGTCACCGGGGAGCTGTTTTTT. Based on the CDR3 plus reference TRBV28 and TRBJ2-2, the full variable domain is DVKVTQSSRYLVKRTGEKVFLECVQDMDHENMFWYRQDPGLGLRLIYFSYDVKMKEKGDIPEGYSVSREKKERFSLILESASTNQTSMYLCASSLLSGSVTGELFFGEGSRLTVL.

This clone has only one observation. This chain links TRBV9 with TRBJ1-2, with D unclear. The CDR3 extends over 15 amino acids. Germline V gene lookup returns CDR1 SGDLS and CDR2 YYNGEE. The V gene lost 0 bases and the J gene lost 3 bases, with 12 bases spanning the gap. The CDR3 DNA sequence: TGTGCCAGCAGCGTAGTCCCTCCCGGAGACTATGGCTACACCTTC. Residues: CASSVVPPGDYGYTF. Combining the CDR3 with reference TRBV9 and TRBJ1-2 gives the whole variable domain DSGVTQTPKHLITATGQRVTLRCSPRSGDLSVYWYQQSLDQGLQFLIQYYNGEERAKGNILERFSAQQFPDLHSELNLSSLELGDSALYFCASSVVPPGDYGYTFGSGTRLTVV.

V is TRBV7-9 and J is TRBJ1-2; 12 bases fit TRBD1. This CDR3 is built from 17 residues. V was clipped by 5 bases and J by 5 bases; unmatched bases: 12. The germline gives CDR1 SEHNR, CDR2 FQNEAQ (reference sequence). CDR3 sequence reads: CASSGHTGTGGAYGYTF. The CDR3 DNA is TGTGCCAGCAGCGGACATACCGGGACAGGGGGCGCTTATGGCTACACCTTC.

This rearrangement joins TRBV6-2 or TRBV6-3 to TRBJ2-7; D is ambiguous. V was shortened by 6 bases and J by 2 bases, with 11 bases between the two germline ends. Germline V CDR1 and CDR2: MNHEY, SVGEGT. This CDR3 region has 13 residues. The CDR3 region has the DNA TGTGCCAGCAGCCCGGGCACAGCCTACGAGCAGTACTTC. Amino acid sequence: CASSPGTAYEQYF.

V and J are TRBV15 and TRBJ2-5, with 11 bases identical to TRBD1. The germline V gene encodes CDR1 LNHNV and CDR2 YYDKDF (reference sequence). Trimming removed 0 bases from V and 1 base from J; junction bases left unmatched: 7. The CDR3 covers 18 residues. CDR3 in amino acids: CATSRDQGTGGFQETQYF. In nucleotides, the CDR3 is TGTGCCACCAGCAGAGATCAGGGGACAGGGGGGTTCCAAGAGACCCAGTACTTC. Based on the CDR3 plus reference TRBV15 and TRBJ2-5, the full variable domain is DAMVIQNPRYQVTQFGKPVTLSCSQTLNHNVMYWYQQKSSQAPKLLFHYYDKDFNNEADTPDNFQSRRPNTSFCFLDIRSPGLGDTAMYLCATSRDQGTGGFQETQYFGPGTRLLVL.

Written as DNA, the CDR3 is TGTGCCAGCAGTGAATCCCCCTCCAGGTACGAGCAGTACTTC. Residues: CASSESPSRYEQYF. This rearrangement joins TRBV25-1 to TRBJ2-7; D is undetermined. The ends were cut back, 1 base at V and 4 bases at J, with 11 bases in the middle. The germline V gene has CDR1 MGHDK and CDR2 SYGVNS. This CDR3 region has 14 residues.

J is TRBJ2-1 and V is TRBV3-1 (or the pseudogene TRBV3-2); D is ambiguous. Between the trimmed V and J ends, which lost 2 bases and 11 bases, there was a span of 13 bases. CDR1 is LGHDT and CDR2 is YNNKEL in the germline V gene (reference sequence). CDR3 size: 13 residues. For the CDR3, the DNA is TGTGCCAGCAGCCAATTGACTGAACGAAAGCAGTTCTTC. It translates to CASSQLTERKQFF.

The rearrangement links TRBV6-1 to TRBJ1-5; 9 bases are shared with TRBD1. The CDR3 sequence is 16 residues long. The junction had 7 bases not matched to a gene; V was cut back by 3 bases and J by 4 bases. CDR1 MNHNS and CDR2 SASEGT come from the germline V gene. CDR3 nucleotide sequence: TGTGCCAGCAGTGAGACAGGACAGGGGTTTAATCAGCCCCAGCATTTT. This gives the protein CASSETGQGFNQPQHF.

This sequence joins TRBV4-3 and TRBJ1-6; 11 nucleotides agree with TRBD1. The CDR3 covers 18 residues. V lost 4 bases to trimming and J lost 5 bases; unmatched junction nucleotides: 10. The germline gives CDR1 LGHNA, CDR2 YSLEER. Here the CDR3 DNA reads TGCGCCAGCAGCCCGGGACAGGGGGTTACAATGGATAATTCACCCCTCCACTTT. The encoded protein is CASSPGQGVTMDNSPLHF.

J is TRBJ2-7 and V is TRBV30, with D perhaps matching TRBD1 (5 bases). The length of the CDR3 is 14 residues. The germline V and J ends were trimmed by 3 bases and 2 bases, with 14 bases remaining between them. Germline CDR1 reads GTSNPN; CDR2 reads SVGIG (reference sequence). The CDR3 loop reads CAWSKPDSTYEQYF. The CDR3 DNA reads TGTGCCTGGAGCAAACCCGACAGTACCTACGAGCAGTACTTC.

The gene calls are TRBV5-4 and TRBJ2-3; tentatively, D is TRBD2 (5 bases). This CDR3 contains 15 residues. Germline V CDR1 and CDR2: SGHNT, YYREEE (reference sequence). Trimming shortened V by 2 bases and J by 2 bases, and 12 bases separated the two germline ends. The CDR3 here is CASSLSGWDTDTQYF. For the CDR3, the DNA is TGTGCCAGCAGCTTATCGGGATGGGACACAGATACGCAGTATTTT.

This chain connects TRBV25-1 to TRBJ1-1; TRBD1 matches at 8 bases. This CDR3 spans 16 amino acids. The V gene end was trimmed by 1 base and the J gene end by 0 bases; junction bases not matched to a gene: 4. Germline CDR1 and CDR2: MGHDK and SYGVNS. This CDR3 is CASSELDRGLNTEAFF. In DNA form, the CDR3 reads TGTGCCAGCAGTGAATTAGACAGGGGCTTGAACACTGAAGCTTTCTTT.

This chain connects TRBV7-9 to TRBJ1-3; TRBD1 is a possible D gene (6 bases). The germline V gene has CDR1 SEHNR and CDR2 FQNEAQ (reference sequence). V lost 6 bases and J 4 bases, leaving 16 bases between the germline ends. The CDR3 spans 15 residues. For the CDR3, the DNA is TGTGCCAGCAGTTCCGCCGAAGGGGGAGGAAACACCATATATTTT. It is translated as CASSSAEGGGNTIYF.

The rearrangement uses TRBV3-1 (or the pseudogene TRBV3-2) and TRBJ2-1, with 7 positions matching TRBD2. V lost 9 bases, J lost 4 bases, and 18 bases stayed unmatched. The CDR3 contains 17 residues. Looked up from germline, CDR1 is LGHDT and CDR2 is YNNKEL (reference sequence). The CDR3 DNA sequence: TGTGCCAGACGAAGTTGGTCTTCTAGCGGACCGTACAATGAGCAGTTCTTC. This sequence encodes CARRSWSSSGPYNEQFF.

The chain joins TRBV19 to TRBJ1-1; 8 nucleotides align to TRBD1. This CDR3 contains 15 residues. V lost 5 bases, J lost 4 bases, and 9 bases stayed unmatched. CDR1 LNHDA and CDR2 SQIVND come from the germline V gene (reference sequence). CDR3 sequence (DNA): TGTGCCAGTAGTCTCTCCGGACAGGGAGGCACTGAAGCTTTCTTT. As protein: CASSLSGQGGTEAFF.

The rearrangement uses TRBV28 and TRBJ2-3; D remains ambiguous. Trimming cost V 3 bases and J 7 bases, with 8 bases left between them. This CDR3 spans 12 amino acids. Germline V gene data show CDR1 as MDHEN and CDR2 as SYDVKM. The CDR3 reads CASSFVYNTQYF. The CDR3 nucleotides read TGTGCCAGCAGTTTTGTTTACAATACGCAGTATTTT.

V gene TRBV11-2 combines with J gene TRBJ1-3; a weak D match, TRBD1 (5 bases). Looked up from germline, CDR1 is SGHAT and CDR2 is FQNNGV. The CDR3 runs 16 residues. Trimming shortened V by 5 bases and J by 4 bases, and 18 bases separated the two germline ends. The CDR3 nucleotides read TGTGCCAGCAGCCATGGACTGGGACTGATGGGAAACACCATATATTTT. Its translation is CASSHGLGLMGNTIYF.

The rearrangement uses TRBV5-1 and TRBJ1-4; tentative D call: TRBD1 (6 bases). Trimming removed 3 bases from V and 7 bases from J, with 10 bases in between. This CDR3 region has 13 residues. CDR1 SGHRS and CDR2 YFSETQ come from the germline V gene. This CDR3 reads CASSSSGVEKLFF. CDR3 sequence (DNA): TGCGCCAGCAGCTCCTCAGGGGTTGAAAAACTGTTTTTT.

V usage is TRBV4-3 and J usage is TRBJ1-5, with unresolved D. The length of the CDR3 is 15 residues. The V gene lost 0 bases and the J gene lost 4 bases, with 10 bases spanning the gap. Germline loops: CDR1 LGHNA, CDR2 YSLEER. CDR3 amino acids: CASSQEWRRNQPQHF. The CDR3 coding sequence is TGCGCCAGCAGCCAAGAATGGCGGAGGAATCAGCCCCAGCATTTT.

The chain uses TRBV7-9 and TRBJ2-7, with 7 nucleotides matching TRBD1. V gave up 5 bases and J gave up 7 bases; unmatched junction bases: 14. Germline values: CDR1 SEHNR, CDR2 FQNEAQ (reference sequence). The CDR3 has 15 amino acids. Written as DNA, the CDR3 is TGTGCCAGCAGCCAGGGCACAGGGGTCCGCGGGGAGCAGTACTTC. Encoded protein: CASSQGTGVRGEQYF.

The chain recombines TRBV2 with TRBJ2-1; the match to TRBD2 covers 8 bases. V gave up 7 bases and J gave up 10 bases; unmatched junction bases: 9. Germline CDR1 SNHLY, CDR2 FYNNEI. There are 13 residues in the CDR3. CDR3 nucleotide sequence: TGTGCCAGCATACGGGGGGGCATTGTGGAGCAGTTCTTC. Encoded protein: CASIRGGIVEQFF. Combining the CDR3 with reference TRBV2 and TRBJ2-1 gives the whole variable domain EPEVTQTPSHQVTQMGQEVILRCVPISNHLYFYWYRQILGQKVEFLVSFYNNEISEKSEIFDDQFSVERPDGSNFTLKIRSTKLEDSAMYFCASIRGGIVEQFFGPGTRLTVL.

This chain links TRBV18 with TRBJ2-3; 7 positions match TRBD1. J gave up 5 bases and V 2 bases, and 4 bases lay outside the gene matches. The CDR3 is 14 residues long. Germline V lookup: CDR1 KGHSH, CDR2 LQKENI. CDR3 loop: CASSPMTGIDTQYF. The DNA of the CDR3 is TGTGCCAGCTCACCAATGACAGGGATAGATACGCAGTATTTT.

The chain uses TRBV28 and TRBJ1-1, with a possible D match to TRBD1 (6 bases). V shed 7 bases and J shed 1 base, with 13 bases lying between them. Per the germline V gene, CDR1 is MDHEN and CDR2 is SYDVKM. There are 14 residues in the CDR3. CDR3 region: CASNKGGANTEAFF. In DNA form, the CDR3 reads TGTGCCAGCAATAAGGGGGGGGCGAACACTGAAGCTTTCTTT. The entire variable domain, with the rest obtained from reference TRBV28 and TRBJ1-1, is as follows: DVKVTQSSRYLVKRTGEKVFLECVQDMDHENMFWYRQDPGLGLRLIYFSYDVKMKEKGDIPEGYSVSREKKERFSLILESASTNQTSMYLCASNKGGANTEAFFGQGTRLTVV.

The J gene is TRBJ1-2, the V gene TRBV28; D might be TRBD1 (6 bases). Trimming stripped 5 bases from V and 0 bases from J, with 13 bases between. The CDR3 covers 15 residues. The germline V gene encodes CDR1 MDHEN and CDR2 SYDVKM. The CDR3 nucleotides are TGTGCCAGCAGTATGCCTGGGACACCTAACTATGGCTACACCTTC. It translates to CASSMPGTPNYGYTF.

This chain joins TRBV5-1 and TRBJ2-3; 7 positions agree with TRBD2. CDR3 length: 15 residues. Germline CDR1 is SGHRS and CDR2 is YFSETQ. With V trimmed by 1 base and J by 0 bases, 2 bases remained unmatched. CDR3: CASSLSGVSTDTQYF. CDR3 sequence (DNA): TGCGCCAGCAGCTTGAGCGGGGTTAGCACAGATACGCAGTATTTT.

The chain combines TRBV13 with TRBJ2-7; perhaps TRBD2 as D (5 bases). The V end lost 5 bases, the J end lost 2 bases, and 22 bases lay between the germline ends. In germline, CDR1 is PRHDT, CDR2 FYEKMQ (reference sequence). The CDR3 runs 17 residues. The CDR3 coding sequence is TGTGCCAGCAGCCGATATCCACGAGGGTCCGGGGCCTACGAGCAGTACTTC. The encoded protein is CASSRYPRGSGAYEQYF.